The 30 T cell receptor beta chains below all came from one sample that was sequenced in a study of CD8+ T cells in alopecia areata. Reverse transcription of extracted RNA yielded cDNA, which provided the sequencing template. Clones were sequenced by immunoSEQ multiplex PCR, and TCRdb holds only the in-frame ones, with some missing. The sample has 140,000 to 150,000 clones, roughly 50% seen once. Sequenced: CD4+ T cells sorted from blood. These receptors all stem from a human donor with alopecia areata.

The chain couples TRBV29-1 to TRBJ1-2; a weak D match, TRBD1 (5 bases). CDR3 length equals 13 residues. Germline loops: CDR1 SQVTM, CDR2 ANQGSEA. Deletions cut 7 bases from V and 6 bases from J, with 18 bases between. CDR3 amino acids: CSGGNRGMNGYTF. As DNA, the CDR3 is TGCAGCGGGGGGAATCGGGGTATGAATGGCTACACCTTC.

The rearrangement joins TRBV6-5 to TRBJ1-2, with 10 bases that match TRBD1. Unmatched junction bases numbered 7, after V lost 5 bases and J lost 4 bases. There are 15 residues in the CDR3. CDR1 and CDR2 from the germline V gene are MNHEY and SVGAGI. CDR3 nucleotide sequence: TGTGCCAGCAGTACTCCGGGACAGGGGTCCTATGGCTACACCTTC. Protein sequence: CASSTPGQGSYGYTF.

This clone was seen more than once but under ten times. The CDR3 protein is CASSPRQGTTDTQYF. The CDR3 bases are TGTGCCAGCTCACCTCGACAGGGAACCACAGATACGCAGTATTTT. The genes are TRBV18 and TRBJ2-3, with 7 bases identical to TRBD1. V was clipped by 3 bases and J by 2 bases; unmatched bases: 5. CDR1 and CDR2 (germline): KGHSH, LQKENI. CDR3 length: 15 residues. Drawing the rest from reference TRBV18 and TRBJ2-3, the complete variable domain is NAGVMQNPRHLVRRRGQEARLRCSPMKGHSHVYWYRQLPEEGLKFMVYLQKENIIDESGMPKERFSAEFPKEGPSILRIQQVVRGDSAAYFCASSPRQGTTDTQYFGPGTRLTVL.

The chain carries TRBV25-1 and TRBJ2-7, with D unclear. V dropped 4 bases and J dropped 2 bases, with 9 bases sitting between them. Looked up from germline, CDR1 is MGHDK and CDR2 is SYGVNS. This CDR3 comprises 13 residues. The CDR3 region is CASSVTAAYEQYF. CDR3 nucleotides: TGTGCCAGCAGTGTGACCGCGGCCTACGAGCAGTACTTC.

The chain recombines TRBV6-6 with TRBJ2-5; TRBD1 matches at 9 bases. CDR1 is MNHNY and CDR2 is SVGAGI in the germline V gene (reference sequence). Trimming cost V 8 bases and J 4 bases; bases outside gene matches: 5. This CDR3 has 13 amino acids. The CDR3 is CASSYRGRETQYF. In DNA, the CDR3 is TGTGCCAGCTCATACAGGGGGCGAGAGACCCAGTACTTC.

This clone was counted a few times. The rearrangement joins TRBV29-1 to TRBJ2-5, with 9 bases identical to TRBD2. Germline V CDR1 and CDR2: SQVTM, ANQGSEA. V lost 7 bases, J lost 3 bases, and 6 bases stayed unmatched. The CDR3 spans 13 residues. CDR3 sequence (DNA): TGCAGCGGCCGGGCTAGCGGGAAAGAGACCCAGTACTTC. It encodes CSGRASGKETQYF.

This chain uses TRBV5-1 with TRBJ1-5; possible D gene TRBD1, 5 bases. CDR3 length: 15 residues. The ends were cut back, 4 bases at V and 3 bases at J, with 14 bases in the middle. In germline, CDR1 is SGHRS, CDR2 YFSETQ. CDR3 sequence: CASSPRGENNQPQHF. DNA for the CDR3: TGCGCCAGCAGCCCCCGAGGGGAGAACAATCAGCCCCAGCATTTT.

This clone was observed a few times. This chain links TRBV18 with TRBJ1-2; TRBD1 matches 11 bases. There are 13 residues in the CDR3. V lost 3 bases, J lost 8 bases, and 2 bases stayed unmatched. Germline V gene data show CDR1 as KGHSH and CDR2 as LQKENI. Here the CDR3 reads CASSPDRGLGYTF. The CDR3 DNA reads as TGTGCCAGCTCACCGGACAGGGGGCTGGGCTACACCTTC.

This clone occurred a few times. This sequence joins TRBV5-1 and TRBJ2-3, with 9 nucleotides matching TRBD2. Germline CDR1 reads SGHRS; CDR2 reads YFSETQ. Germline trimming cut 5 bases from V and 3 bases from J; bases unmatched to any gene: 10. The CDR3 is 16 residues long. The CDR3 spells CASRFGLAGRTDTQYF. CDR3 coding DNA: TGCGCCAGCAGGTTCGGTCTAGCGGGACGTACAGATACGCAGTATTTT.

The chain recombines TRBV6-6 with TRBJ1-1; tentative D call: TRBD1 (5 bases). The V and J ends lost 2 bases and 3 bases respectively, with 10 bases between them. The CDR3 runs to 14 residues. The germline V gene has CDR1 MNHNY and CDR2 SVGAGI (reference sequence). The CDR3 here is CASSYPRGDTEAFF. In DNA form, the CDR3 reads TGTGCCAGCAGTTACCCCCGGGGGGACACTGAAGCTTTCTTT.

This clone came up a few times. The V and J genes are TRBV5-1 and TRBJ2-7; D may be TRBD2 (6 bases). CDR1 is SGHRS and CDR2 is YFSETQ in the germline V gene. Trimming removed 0 bases at V and 1 base at J, with 14 bases between. CDR3 size: 16 residues. DNA for the CDR3: TGCGCCAGCAGCTTGGGATCGGAGCGGGCGTCCTACGAGCAGTACTTC. This gives the protein CASSLGSERASYEQYF.

The rearrangement uses TRBV4-1 and TRBJ2-3; perhaps TRBD2 as D (5 bases). Trimming shortened V by 3 bases and J by 2 bases, and 18 bases separated the two germline ends. The CDR3 is made up of 17 amino acids. Germline CDR1 and CDR2: MGHRA and YSYEKL. Here the CDR3 reads CASSQYPTGTPTDTQYF. The CDR3, as DNA: TGCGCCAGCAGCCAGTATCCTACGGGAACCCCCACAGATACGCAGTATTTT.

This clone was recorded a few times. The chain couples TRBV11-3 to TRBJ2-2, with D perhaps matching TRBD1 (6 bases). This CDR3 is 16 amino acids long. V dropped 6 bases and J dropped 3 bases, with 17 bases sitting between them. From germline, CDR1 is SGHNT and CDR2 YENEEA. Written as DNA, the CDR3 is TGTGCCAGCAGTTCCAACAGGGCAGGGTACACCGGGGAGCTGTTTTTT. Amino acid sequence: CASSSNRAGYTGELFF.

The V gene is TRBV15, the J gene TRBJ2-7; D is possibly TRBD1 or TRBD2 (6 bases each). V gave up 5 bases and J gave up 1 base, with 21 bases separating them. The CDR3 extends over 17 amino acids. CDR1 is LNHNV, CDR2 YYDKDF, per germline (reference sequence). The CDR3 loop is CATSPQWRGRGSYEQYF. The CDR3 DNA reads as TGTGCCACCAGCCCACAGTGGAGGGGCAGGGGATCCTACGAGCAGTACTTC. Filled out from reference TRBV15 and TRBJ2-7, the complete variable domain reads DAMVIQNPRYQVTQFGKPVTLSCSQTLNHNVMYWYQQKSSQAPKLLFHYYDKDFNNEADTPDNFQSRRPNTSFCFLDIRSPGLGDTAMYLCATSPQWRGRGSYEQYFGPGTRLTVT.

The chain employs TRBV23-1 and TRBJ2-1, with D maybe TRBD2 (5 bases). TRBV23-1 is reported as an ORF; its role is uncertain. The CDR3 extends over 15 amino acids. CDR3 in amino acids: CATYCLGVTRDEQFF. Here the CDR3 DNA reads TGCGCTACCTACTGTCTCGGGGTAACGAGAGATGAGCAGTTCTTC.

The chain has TRBV5-4 and TRBJ1-1; D ambiguous. Germline CDR1 SGHNT, CDR2 YYREEE (reference sequence). The V gene lost 6 bases and the J gene lost 1 base, with 10 bases spanning the gap. The CDR3 runs 13 residues. The CDR3 bases are TGTGCCAGCACGGGAAATCGGAACACTGAAGCTTTCTTT. Encoded protein: CASTGNRNTEAFF. Full variable domain (rest looked up from reference TRBV5-4 and TRBJ1-1): ETGVTQSPTHLIKTRGQQVTLRCSSQSGHNTVSWYQQALGQGPQFIFQYYREEENGRGNFPPRFSGLQFPNYSSELNVNALELDDSALYLCASTGNRNTEAFFGQGTRLTVV.

A remark on this clone: The same CDR3 can be traced to other DNA sequences in this sample. The genes are TRBV5-1 and TRBJ2-7; the match to TRBD1 covers 7 bases. The CDR3 extends over 15 amino acids. Germline V CDR1 and CDR2: SGHRS, YFSETQ. V dropped 0 bases and J dropped 1; count of bases not matched to a gene: 4. The CDR3 DNA follows: TGCGCCAGCAGCTTGGAAGGGGGCTCTTCCTACGAGCAGTACTTC. This gives the protein CASSLEGGSSYEQYF.

V usage is TRBV29-1 and J usage is TRBJ2-1; 8 nucleotides agree with TRBD1. Per germline, CDR1 SQVTM and CDR2 ANQGSEA. This CDR3 contains 14 residues. J was trimmed by 0 bases and V by 5 bases; bases with no gene match: 3. DNA for the CDR3: TGCAGCGTTTGGACAGGGAGCTCCTACAATGAGCAGTTCTTC. Translating gives CSVWTGSSYNEQFF.

The chain links TRBV11-2 to TRBJ2-4; D might be TRBD1 (6 bases). V was trimmed by 1 base and J by 7 bases, leaving 11 bases between them. Per the germline V gene, CDR1 is SGHAT and CDR2 is FQNNGV. The CDR3 contains 14 residues. CDR3: CASSLVQGGNIQYF. Written as DNA, the CDR3 is TGTGCCAGCAGCTTAGTACAGGGCGGGAACATTCAGTACTTC.

The chain uses TRBV29-1 and TRBJ1-5; D is unresolved. V was clipped by 6 bases and J by 10 bases, with 16 bases between them. The CDR3 loop spans 12 amino acids. The V gene's germline CDR1 is SQVTM and CDR2 ANQGSEA. The CDR3 DNA sequence: TGCAGCGTAGGAGGAGGCTTCGGCCCCCAGCATTTT. It specifies CSVGGGFGPQHF.

This clone was counted a few times. The chain carries TRBV5-6 and TRBJ2-7, with a weak D call TRBD2 (5 bases). CDR1 is SGHDT and CDR2 is YYEEEE in the germline V gene. V gave up 6 bases and J gave up 6 bases, with 10 bases separating them. The CDR3 sequence is 11 residues long. CDR3 region: CASNRGPEQYF. For the CDR3, the DNA is TGTGCCAGCAATCGCGGGCCCGAGCAGTACTTC.

This clone was seen a few times. This chain joins TRBV19 and TRBJ1-1, with D unclear. The germline gives CDR1 LNHDA, CDR2 SQIVND (reference sequence). The CDR3 is made up of 13 amino acids. The ends were cut back, 5 bases at V and 1 base at J, with 8 bases in the middle. CDR3 region: CASSPGKNTEAFF. The CDR3 nucleotides are TGTGCCAGTAGTCCGGGTAAGAACACTGAAGCTTTCTTT.

The CDR3 region is CSGVMGRETQYF. The CDR3 DNA is TGCAGCGGAGTGATGGGCCGTGAGACCCAGTACTTC. The rearrangement uses TRBV29-1 and TRBJ2-5, with D unclear. Germline CDR1 is SQVTM and CDR2 is ANQGSEA. The CDR3 is 12 amino acids. The germline V and J ends were trimmed by 7 bases and 5 bases, with 14 bases remaining between them.

The gene calls are TRBV6-6 and TRBJ2-7; the D is unclear. Trimming stripped 5 bases from V and 3 bases from J, with 5 bases between. Germline-derived CDR1 and CDR2 are MNHNY and SVGAGI (reference sequence). This CDR3 has 11 amino acids. The CDR3 reads CASSANYEQYF. The CDR3 DNA is TGTGCCAGCAGTGCCAACTACGAGCAGTACTTC.

This clone occurred a few times. This chain connects TRBV2 to TRBJ2-3, with D tentatively TRBD2 (5 bases). With 6 bases removed from V and 2 bases from J, the gap between germline ends came to 9 bases. The V gene's germline CDR1 is SNHLY and CDR2 FYNNEI. The CDR3 covers 13 residues. CDR3 amino acids: CASSGGPTDTQYF. Written as DNA, the CDR3 is TGTGCCAGCAGCGGAGGCCCCACAGATACGCAGTATTTT. The complete variable domain, with remaining parts taken from reference TRBV2 and TRBJ2-3, reads EPEVTQTPSHQVTQMGQEVILRCVPISNHLYFYWYRQILGQKVEFLVSFYNNEISEKSEIFDDQFSVERPDGSNFTLKIRSTKLEDSAMYFCASSGGPTDTQYFGPGTRLTVL.

This clone was recorded once. The chain joins TRBV5-1 to TRBJ2-3; 8 bases fit TRBD2. The V gene's germline CDR1 is SGHRS and CDR2 YFSETQ. The CDR3 has 13 amino acids. After removal of 5 bases from V and 6 bases from J, the junction contained 5 bases not matched to a gene. The CDR3 here is CASRVAGGDTQYF. The CDR3 coding sequence is TGCGCCAGCAGGGTTGCGGGAGGTGATACGCAGTATTTT.

This clone has just one count. The chain uses TRBV6-5 and TRBJ2-4, with D possibly TRBD1 on 7 matching bases. Germline V gene data show CDR1 as MNHEY and CDR2 as SVGAGI. V lost 5 bases, J lost 8 bases, and 16 bases lay in between. CDR3 length: 14 amino acids. The CDR3 DNA sequence: TGTGCCAGCAGTAAAGACAGGGAGGATGACATTCAGTACTTC. Translated, it gives CASSKDREDDIQYF.

The chain couples TRBV9 to TRBJ1-1, with unresolved D. The germline CDR1 and CDR2 sequences are SGDLS and YYNGEE. The CDR3 runs to 13 residues. Trimming removed 2 bases from V and 4 bases from J, with 9 bases in between. CDR3: CASSVQATTEAFF. The CDR3 DNA reads TGTGCCAGCAGCGTCCAGGCGACCACTGAAGCTTTCTTT.

V is TRBV5-1 and J is TRBJ1-1; TRBD1 matches 9 bases. In germline, CDR1 is SGHRS, CDR2 YFSETQ. The CDR3 is 15 amino acids. With V trimmed by 4 bases and J by 1 base, 5 bases remained unmatched. The DNA for the CDR3 is TGCGCCAGCAGCGTCAAGACAGGGGGGAACACTGAAGCTTTCTTT. Translation: CASSVKTGGNTEAFF.

The V and J genes are TRBV6-5 and TRBJ2-7; D is possibly TRBD2 (6 bases). Germline loops: CDR1 MNHEY, CDR2 SVGAGI. V gave up 8 bases and J gave up 3 bases, with 14 bases separating them. This CDR3 region has 13 residues. CDR3 in amino acids: CASGGTIYYEQYF. In DNA, the CDR3 is TGTGCCAGCGGGGGGACCATTTACTACGAGCAGTACTTC.